This TCR beta chain was identified during a study of CD8+ T cells in alopecia areata. The wider study: Treated patients were scored for severity by percent of scalp affected. Study observations and caveats: Higher clonality and more expanded CD8+ clones appeared in lesional than normal scalp. Sharing of TCRs across patients appeared less clear than in mice, possibly for HLA-related reasons.

This clone has at least ten counts. Its antigen remains unidentified. Germline V gene lookup returns CDR1 SGHTA and CDR2 FQGNSA. V was pared by 5 bases and J by 2 bases, with 0 bases of the junction left unmatched. The CDR3 covers 13 residues. Treatment denoted: oral pan-JAK inhibitor, 5-10 mg twice daily. Separation by sorting yielded CD4+ and CD8+ T cells from PBMCs. The authors extracted RNA and reverse transcribed it into cDNA as the sequencing template. The table came from immunoSEQ multiplex PCR; TCRdb's copy has only in-frame clones and leaves some out. The sample yields approximately 130,000 clones, 61% seen once.

The clonotype originates from a human donor with alopecia areata. The chain employs TRBV7-2 and TRBJ2-1, with 7 bases fitting TRBD2. The sequencing used CD4+ T cells sorted from blood, collected at week 4, from a patient treated with tofacitinib. The CDR3 DNA sequence: TGTGCCAGCAGCAGCGGGGCCTACAATGAGCAGTTCTTC. Its translation is CASSSGAYNEQFF.